This is a list of T cell receptor beta chains from one sample in a study of blood T cell repertoires in COVID-19. TCRdb's copy holds only in-frame clones and misses some; the assay was immunoSEQ multiplex PCR. The sample lists approximately 190,000 clones; around four fifths were seen once. The material sequenced was peripheral blood. The receptors here all came from a woman between 65 and 79 years old with active or convalescent COVID-19. Each CDR3 is given with its conserved first and last residue. Fields, in order: clone size, V gene, J gene, D gene, CDR3 protein, CDR3 DNA. The D gene is left open where the match is weak. Rows may omit the clone size; those that give it use once, few, many or a size class.

-	TRBV24-1	TRBJ1-2	-	CATSDPRGGNYGYTF	TGTGCCACCAGTGACCCCCGGGGGGGCAACTATGGCTACACCTTC
once	TRBV3-1/TRBV3-2	TRBJ2-5	TRBD2	CASSQAGGRETQYF	TGTGCCAGCAGCCAAGCGGGGGGGCGAGAGACCCAGTACTTC
-	TRBV6-2/TRBV6-3	TRBJ1-4	TRBD1	CASSQRLRGAGEKLFF	TGTGCCAGCAGTCAACGCCTCAGGGGGGCTGGTGAAAAACTGTTTTTT
-	TRBV30	TRBJ1-2	-	CAWDSGFTVRANYGYTF	TGTGCCTGGGACAGCGGGTTTACAGTCCGTGCTAACTATGGCTACACCTTC
-	TRBV6-5	TRBJ2-7	TRBD1	CASRTLTNRWDRTF	TGTGCCAGCAGGACCCTCACAAACCGTTGGGACAGGACTTTC
-	TRBV28	TRBJ1-2	TRBD1	CASSFQGAGDYGYTF	TGTGCCAGCAGTTTTCAGGGGGCGGGTGACTATGGCTACACCTTC
-	TRBV7-7	TRBJ1-1	-	CAAGREGDTEAFF	TGTGCCGCCGGCAGGGAAGGGGACACTGAAGCTTTCTTT
-	TRBV5-1	TRBJ1-2	TRBD1	CASSSDRGHYGYTF	TGCGCCAGCAGCTCTGACAGGGGGCACTATGGCTACACCTTC
few	TRBV2	TRBJ1-1	-	CASSERVLNTEAFF	TGTGCCAGCAGTGAACGGGTTCTGAACACTGAAGCTTTCTTT
-	TRBV7-9	TRBJ2-1	TRBD2	CAATSGSSYNEQFF	TGTGCCGCGACTAGCGGGAGCTCCTACAATGAGCAGTTCTTC
-	TRBV9	TRBJ2-3	-	CASSAGDWNENTQYF	TGTGCCAGCAGCGCGGGGGACTGGAATGAAAATACGCAGTATTTT
-	TRBV6-5	TRBJ2-7	TRBD1	CASSLGQGAYEQYF	TGTGCCAGCAGCCTCGGACAGGGAGCCTACGAGCAGTACTTC
-	TRBV3-1/TRBV3-2	TRBJ1-1	TRBD1	CASSQAYKGQGAFF	TGTGCCAGCAGCCAAGCGTACAAGGGACAGGGAGCTTTCTTT
-	TRBV5-1	TRBJ2-3	TRBD1	CASSPLPPGTGTDTQYF	TGCGCCAGCAGCCCGCTACCCCCCGGGACAGGGACAGATACGCAGTATTTT
-	TRBV6-1	TRBJ1-1	-	CASSSMNTEAFF	TGTGCCAGCAGTTCTATGAACACTGAAGCTTTCTTT
-	TRBV5-1	TRBJ1-2	-	CASSLVGGNGYTF	TGCGCCAGCAGCTTGGTAGGGGGTAATGGCTACACCTTC
-	TRBV7-6	TRBJ2-7	-	CASSLGAGSSYEQYF	TGTGCCAGCAGCTTAGGGGCGGGGAGCTCCTACGAGCAGTACTTC
-	TRBV27	TRBJ1-5	TRBD1	CASSLVGQANNQPQHF	TGTGCCAGCAGTTTGGTTGGACAGGCCAACAATCAGCCCCAGCATTTT
-	TRBV10-2	TRBJ1-6	TRBD1	CASSGGTGSSPLHF	TGCGCCAGCAGCGGGGGGACAGGGAGCTCACCCCTCCACTTT
-	TRBV6-6	TRBJ2-2	TRBD2	CASRTPGAGDTGELFF	TGTGCCAGCAGAACGCCCGGAGCGGGAGACACCGGGGAGCTGTTTTTT
-	TRBV21-1	TRBJ2-6	-	CASTFASRTSGPSSGANVLTF	TGTGCCAGCACCTTCGCAAGCAGGACTAGCGGCCCCTCTTCTGGGGCCAACGTCCTGACTTTC
-	TRBV11-3	TRBJ2-2	-	CASSLGSWSEGITGELFF	TGTGCCAGCAGCTTAGGAAGTTGGTCGGAGGGTATCACCGGGGAGCTGTTTTTT
few	TRBV7-9	TRBJ1-1	-	CASSLTGGNTEAFF	TGTGCCAGCAGCCTAACCGGAGGGAACACTGAAGCTTTCTTT
-	TRBV29-1	TRBJ1-1	TRBD1	CSVPPEDRYTEAFF	TGCAGCGTCCCCCCCGAGGACAGGTACACTGAAGCTTTCTTT
few	TRBV19	TRBJ1-4	-	CASSIRGEKLFF	TGTGCCAGTAGTATCAGGGGTGAAAAACTGTTTTTT
-	TRBV5-1	TRBJ2-2	-	CASRLATNTGELFF	TGCGCCAGCAGGCTGGCGACAAACACCGGGGAGCTGTTTTTT
-	TRBV7-8	TRBJ2-2	TRBD1	CASSLAGGPNTGELFF	TGTGCCAGCAGCTTAGCAGGGGGCCCGAACACCGGGGAGCTGTTTTTT
-	TRBV28	TRBJ1-1	-	CASSRPVRGFMNTEAFF	TGTGCCAGCAGTAGACCAGTCAGGGGATTCATGAACACTGAAGCTTTCTTT
-	TRBV11-2	TRBJ2-7	-	CASSPSFNTDYEQYF	TGTGCCAGCAGCCCCTCCTTTAACACAGACTACGAGCAGTACTTC
-	TRBV3-1/TRBV3-2	TRBJ2-5	TRBD1	CASSTTGLRETQYF	TGTGCCAGCAGCACGACAGGGCTCCGGGAGACCCAGTACTTC
-	TRBV5-6	TRBJ2-3	TRBD2	CASSWTSADTQYF	TGTGCCAGCAGCTGGACTAGCGCAGATACGCAGTATTTT
once	TRBV4-1	TRBJ1-1	TRBD1	CASSQAWTGGITEAFF	TGCGCCAGCAGCCAAGCCTGGACAGGGGGCATCACTGAAGCTTTCTTT
-	TRBV6-1	TRBJ2-1	-	CASSEAGGATGNEQFF	TGTGCCAGCAGTGAAGCTGGGGGGGCTACTGGAAATGAGCAGTTCTTC
-	TRBV20-1	TRBJ1-6	-	CSASRRATLHF	TGCAGTGCTAGCCGGAGGGCCACCCTCCACTTT
-	TRBV6-5	TRBJ1-5	-	CASSYSYRANQPQHF	TGTGCCAGCAGTTACTCGTACAGGGCGAATCAGCCCCAGCATTTT